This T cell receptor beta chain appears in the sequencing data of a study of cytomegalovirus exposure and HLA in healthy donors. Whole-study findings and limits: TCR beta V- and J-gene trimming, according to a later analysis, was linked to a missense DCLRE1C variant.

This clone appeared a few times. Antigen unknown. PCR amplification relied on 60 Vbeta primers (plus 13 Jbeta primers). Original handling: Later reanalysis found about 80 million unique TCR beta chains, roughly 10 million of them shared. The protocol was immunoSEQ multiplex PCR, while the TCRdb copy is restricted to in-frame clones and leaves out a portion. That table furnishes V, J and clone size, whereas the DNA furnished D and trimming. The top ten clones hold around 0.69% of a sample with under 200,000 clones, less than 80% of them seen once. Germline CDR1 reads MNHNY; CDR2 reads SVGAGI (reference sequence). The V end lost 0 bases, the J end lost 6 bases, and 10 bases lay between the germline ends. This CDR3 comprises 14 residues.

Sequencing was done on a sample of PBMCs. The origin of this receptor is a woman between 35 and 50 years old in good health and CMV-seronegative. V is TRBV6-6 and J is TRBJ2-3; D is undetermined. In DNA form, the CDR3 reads TGTGCCAGCAGTTACTCGATTTTAGCTGATACGCAGTATTTT. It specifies CASSYSILADTQYF.